This paragraph covers one T cell receptor beta chain sequence. The antigen remains undetermined. The data were taken from a study of graft-versus-host responses after intestinal transplantation. Across the study: Isolated intestinal, liver-intestinal, or multivisceral transplants had been given to the recipients. General study points: GvH clonotypes were identified within recipient marrow, with a subset emerging first in ileum or blood. Within allografts, high graft-versus-host to host-versus-graft clonal ratios were seen among patients with graft-donor T cell macrochimerism.

Assay: immunoSEQ multiplex PCR; the TCRdb copy retains only in-frame clones and omits some. The sample includes under 95,000 clones, about 85% of them seen just once. The sequences come from unstimulated CD4+ T cells sorted from spleen or lymph node cells, collected before transplant. The source is a human donor who was the organ donor for an intestinal transplant.

CDR3 nucleotides: TGTGCTAGTGGTTTGGCCCTCGGTTTTACAGATACGCAGTATTTT. Translated, it gives CASGLALGFTDTQYF. The rearrangement links TRBV12-5 to TRBJ2-3; D is undetermined. The germline V and J ends were trimmed by 1 base and 3 bases, with 11 bases remaining between them. The CDR3 loop spans 15 amino acids. Germline CDR1 reads LGHNT; CDR2 reads FRNRAP.